This T cell receptor beta chain was obtained from a study of Graves' ophthalmopathy and Graves' hyperthyroidism. Across the whole study: There was a collection of peripheral blood at initial diagnosis, before any treatment. General study points: Appearing in blood as well were most expanded thyroid clonotypes above 0.001 frequency. Sensitivity of about 70% and specificity of 72% to 85% were achieved by the model that predicted ophthalmopathy progression.

CDR1 SQVTM and CDR2 ANQGSEA come from the germline V gene. CDR3 length equals 13 residues. Trimming took off 1 base at V and 3 bases at J, with 7 bases between the two ends. For repertoire sequencing, the TCR beta CDR3 regions were amplified from RNA transcripts. HTBI-primed RT-PCR formed the first round, and a multiplex PCR formed the second. Via MiXCR, TCRdb re-called the multiplex PCR reads, giving one row per CDR3 protein. The table includes about 700,000 distinct CDR3 sequences, about 38% detected once. This clonotype has ten or more counts. Its target is unknown. Input material: peripheral blood. The chain recombines TRBV29-1 with TRBJ1-5; D gene unclear. The receptor was isolated from an adult man with Graves' ophthalmopathy. The DNA for the CDR3 is TGCAGCGTTGAAGTGACTCTCAATCAGCCCCAGCATTTT. Translation gives CSVEVTLNQPQHF.